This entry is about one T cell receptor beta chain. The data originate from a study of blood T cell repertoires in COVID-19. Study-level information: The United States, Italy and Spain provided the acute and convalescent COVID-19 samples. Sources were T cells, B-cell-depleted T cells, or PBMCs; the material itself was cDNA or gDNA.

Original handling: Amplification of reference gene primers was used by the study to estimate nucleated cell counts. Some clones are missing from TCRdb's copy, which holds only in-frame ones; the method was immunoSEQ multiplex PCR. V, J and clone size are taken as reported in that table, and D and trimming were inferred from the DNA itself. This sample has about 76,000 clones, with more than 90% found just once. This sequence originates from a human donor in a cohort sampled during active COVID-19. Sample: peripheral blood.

Here the CDR3 reads CASSPSGRAYEQYF. In nucleotides, the CDR3 is TGTGCCAGCTCACCCAGCGGGAGGGCCTACGAGCAGTACTTC. This chain links TRBV18 with TRBJ2-7, with TRBD2 matching over 10 bases. V lost 3 bases and J lost 2; bases outside the gene matches: 1. Looked up from germline, CDR1 is KGHSH and CDR2 is LQKENI. The CDR3 contains 14 residues.